Each of the 22 T cell receptor beta chains below was sequenced from the same sample in a study of blood T cell repertoires in COVID-19. Sequencing was performed with immunoSEQ multiplex PCR; in TCRdb, only in-frame clones are kept and a portion is missing. The table shows some 400,000 clones, with roughly 80% occurring only once. The sample taken for sequencing was peripheral blood. The receptor source for this set is a human donor with acute or convalescent COVID-19. The donor label of this sample is uncertain.

CDR3 in amino acids: CASSLGIAGGLNEQFF. The CDR3 nucleotides are TGTGCCAGCAGCTTAGGGATAGCGGGGGGGCTGAATGAGCAGTTCTTC. The chain carries TRBV11-2 and TRBJ2-1, with TRBD2 matching 11 bases. Germline CDR1 reads SGHAT; CDR2 reads FQNNGV. Unmatched junction bases numbered 6, after V lost 1 base and J lost 7 bases. The CDR3 consists of 16 residues.

J is TRBJ1-1 and V is TRBV5-1, with D uncertain. Germline lookup yields CDR1 SGHRS and CDR2 YFSETQ. The CDR3 has 13 residues. The ends were cut back, 6 bases at V and 4 bases at J, with 13 bases in the middle. The CDR3 nucleotides are TGCGCCAGCACCCCCAGCGTCAGCACTGAAGCTTTCTTT. Translated, it gives CASTPSVSTEAFF.

This chain joins TRBV7-9 and TRBJ2-7; TRBD2 is a possible D gene (6 bases). This CDR3 region has 14 residues. V lost 4 bases and J 0 bases, leaving 10 bases between the germline ends. Germline CDR1 and CDR2: SEHNR and FQNEAQ (reference sequence). The CDR3 region is CASSSGGSSYEQYF. CDR3 DNA: TGTGCCAGCAGCTCCGGGGGTAGCTCCTACGAGCAGTACTTC.

CDR3 loop: CAISATGTMNTEAFF. Here the CDR3 DNA reads TGTGCCATCAGTGCGACAGGTACGATGAACACTGAAGCTTTCTTT. The rearrangement links TRBV10-3 to TRBJ1-1; TRBD1 might be the D (6 bases). CDR3 length: 15 residues. V lost 4 bases and J lost 0, with 12 bases in between. Germline CDR1 ENHRY, CDR2 SYGVKD.

V gene TRBV18 combines with J gene TRBJ2-3; 7 bases align to TRBD2. V dropped 3 bases and J dropped 3; count of bases not matched to a gene: 12. From germline, CDR1 is KGHSH and CDR2 LQKENI. The CDR3 has 17 residues. This CDR3 reads CASSPQISGGSTDTQYF. The CDR3 bases are TGTGCCAGCTCACCGCAGATCTCGGGGGGATCAACAGATACGCAGTATTTT. Combining the CDR3 with reference TRBV18 and TRBJ2-3 gives the whole variable domain NAGVMQNPRHLVRRRGQEARLRCSPMKGHSHVYWYRQLPEEGLKFMVYLQKENIIDESGMPKERFSAEFPKEGPSILRIQQVVRGDSAAYFCASSPQISGGSTDTQYFGPGTRLTVL.

V is TRBV3-1 (or the pseudogene TRBV3-2) and J is TRBJ1-3; a possible D gene is TRBD1 (5 bases). This CDR3 has 14 amino acids. V was shortened by 6 bases and J by 1 base, with 10 bases between the two germline ends. CDR1 and CDR2 (germline): LGHDT, YNNKEL (reference sequence). For the CDR3, the DNA is TGTGCCAGCAGGCTAAGGGGATCTGGAAACACCATATATTTT. Encoded protein: CASRLRGSGNTIYF.

This clone has just a few counts. The chain uses TRBV2 and TRBJ1-2, with D maybe TRBD1 (6 bases). This CDR3 region has 14 residues. CDR1 and CDR2 from the germline V gene are SNHLY and FYNNEI. Between the trimmed V and J ends, which lost 0 bases and 7 bases, there was a span of 12 bases. CDR3 DNA: TGTGCCAGCAGTGAAGCAGGGGGAGTTGGTGGCTACACCTTC. This translates into CASSEAGGVGGYTF.

The gene calls are TRBV5-6 and TRBJ2-5; 8 nucleotides align to TRBD1. V was pared by 2 bases and J by 7 bases, with 10 bases of the junction left unmatched. The CDR3 covers 15 residues. CDR1 is SGHDT, CDR2 YYEEEE, per germline. The CDR3 loop reads CASSFEQGVVWTQYF. The CDR3 DNA reads TGTGCCAGCAGCTTTGAACAGGGGGTTGTTTGGACCCAGTACTTC.

The rearrangement joins TRBV12-5 to TRBJ1-1; D uncertain. CDR1 is LGHNT, CDR2 FRNRAP, per germline. The CDR3 contains 14 residues. Trimming removed 1 base from V and 1 base from J, with 7 bases in between. CDR3 amino acids: CASGLGLGNTEAFF. In nucleotides, the CDR3 is TGTGCTAGTGGTTTGGGACTTGGGAACACTGAAGCTTTCTTT.

The V and J genes are TRBV29-1 and TRBJ1-2, with D uncertain. Trimming stripped 5 bases from V and 2 bases from J, with 12 bases between. The CDR3 contains 13 residues. Germline CDR1 reads SQVTM; CDR2 reads ANQGSEA. This CDR3 is CSVTQTVNYGYTF. The CDR3, as DNA: TGCAGCGTTACGCAAACAGTGAACTATGGCTACACCTTC.

Comment on this clone: Other DNA sequences in the same sample also yield this CDR3. This rearrangement joins TRBV30 to TRBJ1-5, with TRBD1 matching over 8 bases. CDR3 length equals 14 residues. V lost 3 bases, J lost 4 bases, and 5 bases stayed unmatched. Germline loops: CDR1 GTSNPN, CDR2 SVGIG (reference sequence). This CDR3 reads CAWRDGTGNQPQHF. The DNA of the CDR3 is TGTGCCTGGAGGGACGGGACAGGTAATCAGCCCCAGCATTTT.

In regard to this clone: Additional DNA sequences in this sample encode the identical CDR3. The chain couples TRBV30 to TRBJ1-3; D is undetermined. Germline assignment: CDR1 GTSNPN and CDR2 SVGIG (reference sequence). The CDR3 spans 13 residues. V was trimmed by 0 bases and J by 0 bases, leaving 3 bases between them. CDR3 nucleotides: TGTGCCTGGAGTGTTAACTCTGGAAACACCATATATTTT. Its translation: CAWSVNSGNTIYF. Drawing the rest from reference TRBV30 and TRBJ1-3, the complete variable domain is SQTIHQWPATLVQPVGSPLSLECTVEGTSNPNLYWYRQAAGRGLQLLFYSVGIGQISSEVPQNLSASRPQDRQFILSSKKLLLSDSGFYLCAWSVNSGNTIYFGEGSWLTVV.

This chain links TRBV2 with TRBJ2-4, with TRBD1 matching over 9 bases. V shed 3 bases and J 8 bases; nucleotides not matched to a gene: 5. Germline CDR1 and CDR2: SNHLY and FYNNEI. This CDR3 region has 14 residues. The CDR3 sequence is CASSDGDREDIQYF. CDR3 in DNA: TGTGCCAGCAGTGACGGGGACAGGGAAGACATTCAGTACTTC.

The chain employs TRBV5-6 and TRBJ2-7; the match to TRBD2 covers 9 bases. The germline V gene has CDR1 SGHDT and CDR2 YYEEEE. J lost 3 bases, V lost 4 bases, and 5 bases had no gene match. The CDR3 contains 14 residues. CDR3 DNA sequence: TGTGCCAGCAGCGTTAGCGGGAGAATCTACGAGCAGTACTTC. Translating it yields CASSVSGRIYEQYF. Supplemented by reference TRBV5-6 and TRBJ2-7, the full variable domain reads DAGVTQSPTHLIKTRGQQVTLRCSPKSGHDTVSWYQQALGQGPQFIFQYYEEEERQRGNFPDRFSGHQFPNYSSELNVNALLLGDSALYLCASSVSGRIYEQYFGPGTRLTVT.

The chain is built from TRBV7-2 and TRBJ2-3; maybe TRBD2 (7 bases). Trimming took off 1 base at V and 1 base at J, with 12 bases between the two ends. The CDR3 has 16 residues. Germline lookup yields CDR1 SGHTA and CDR2 FQGNSA. CDR3 sequence (DNA): TGTGCCAGCAGCTTAGGGTGGGGGGGGCGCACAGATACGCAGTATTTT. This sequence encodes CASSLGWGGRTDTQYF.

The chain recombines TRBV5-1 with TRBJ1-4; D call uncertain. Trimming cost V 4 bases and J 4 bases, with 5 bases left between them. Germline CDR1 SGHRS, CDR2 YFSETQ. This CDR3 spans 12 amino acids. CDR3 in DNA: TGCGCCAGCAGCCTGAGTAATGAAAAACTGTTTTTT. It encodes CASSLSNEKLFF.

Worth noting for this clone: Other DNA sequences within the sample encode an identical CDR3. This chain connects TRBV15 to TRBJ1-1, with D unresolved. The CDR3 has 14 residues. Germline values: CDR1 LNHNV, CDR2 YYDKDF (reference sequence). Deletions cut 0 bases from V and 1 base from J, with 6 bases between. DNA for the CDR3: TGTGCCACCAGCAGAGATTTTAGGAACACTGAAGCTTTCTTT. Protein sequence: CATSRDFRNTEAFF.

The chain is built from TRBV5-1 and TRBJ2-7, with D possibly matching TRBD1 (5 bases). The ends were cut back, 4 bases at V and 7 bases at J, with 9 bases in the middle. The germline V gene encodes CDR1 SGHRS and CDR2 YFSETQ. CDR3 size: 11 residues. The CDR3 sequence: CASSGDREQYF. CDR3 nucleotide sequence: TGCGCCAGCAGCGGAGACAGAGAGCAGTACTTC. The variable domain in full, completed from reference TRBV5-1 and TRBJ2-7, reads KAGVTQTPRYLIKTRGQQVTLSCSPISGHRSVSWYQQTPGQGLQFLFEYFSETQRNKGNFPGRFSGRQFSNSRSEMNVSTLELGDSALYLCASSGDREQYFGPGTRLTVT.

The chain recombines TRBV10-3 with TRBJ2-7; D may be TRBD2 (6 bases). Trimming left V 6 bases short and J 5 bases short, with 14 bases between. CDR1 and CDR2 from the germline V gene are ENHRY and SYGVKD. CDR3 length: 13 amino acids. The CDR3 region is CAIRVGGFDEQYF. The CDR3 nucleotides read TGTGCCATCAGGGTCGGAGGGTTCGACGAGCAGTACTTC.

The chain employs TRBV27 and TRBJ2-3, with unresolved D. The CDR3 sequence is 13 residues long. The V end lost 0 bases, the J end lost 5 bases, and 6 bases lay between the germline ends. The germline V gene has CDR1 MNHEY and CDR2 SMNVEV (reference sequence). CDR3 sequence: CASSLSPVDTQYF. The DNA of the CDR3 is TGTGCCAGCAGTTTATCGCCGGTAGATACGCAGTATTTT.

The chain uses TRBV4-2 and TRBJ1-5; TRBD1 is a possible D gene (5 bases). The CDR3 consists of 14 residues. V gave up 0 bases and J gave up 6 bases, with 9 bases separating them. Per the germline V gene, CDR1 is LGHNA and CDR2 is YNFKEQ. CDR3 protein: CASSQDRVSQPQHF. The CDR3 DNA sequence: TGTGCCAGCAGCCAAGACAGGGTGAGTCAGCCCCAGCATTTT.

The rearrangement links TRBV5-1 to TRBJ2-7, with D maybe TRBD1 (6 bases). Trimming took off 4 bases at V and 6 bases at J, with 20 bases between the two ends. The CDR3 runs 15 residues. CDR1 and CDR2 from the germline V gene are SGHRS and YFSETQ. CDR3 DNA: TGCGCCAGCAGCGGATCGGTTACAGGGATCAGCGAGCAGTACTTC. Translation: CASSGSVTGISEQYF.